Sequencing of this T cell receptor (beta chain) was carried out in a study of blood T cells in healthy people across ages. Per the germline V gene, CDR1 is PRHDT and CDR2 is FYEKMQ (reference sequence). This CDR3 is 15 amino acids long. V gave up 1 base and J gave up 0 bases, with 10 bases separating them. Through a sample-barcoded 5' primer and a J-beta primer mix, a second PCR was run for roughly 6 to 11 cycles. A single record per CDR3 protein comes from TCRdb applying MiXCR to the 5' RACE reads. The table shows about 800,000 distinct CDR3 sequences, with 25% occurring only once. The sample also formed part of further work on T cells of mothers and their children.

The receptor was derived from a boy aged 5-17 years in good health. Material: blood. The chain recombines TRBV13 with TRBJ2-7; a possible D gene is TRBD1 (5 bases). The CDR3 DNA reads TGTGCCAGCAGCTTAGTACAGGATCACTCCTACGAGCAGTACTTC. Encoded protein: CASSLVQDHSYEQYF.